The entry that follows covers one T cell receptor (beta chain) sequence. Its specificity is unknown. This sample was taken from a study of cytomegalovirus exposure and HLA in healthy donors. Background on the study: T cells numbering around 190 million yielded some 100 million unique TCR beta sequences in an earlier analysis.

Study-wide results and limits: In presence/absence analyses, roughly uniform sequencing depth across donors was assumed. Immune exposure information comprised only CMV serostatus. A previous analysis found most TCR beta V segments productive roughly 87% or roughly 30% of the time.

Trimming removed 4 bases at V and 7 bases at J, with 8 bases between. In germline, CDR1 is LNHDA, CDR2 SQIVND (reference sequence). This CDR3 comprises 13 residues. Amplification used 60 Vbeta primers and 13 Jbeta primers. Using immunoSEQ multiplex PCR, the repertoire was profiled, and TCRdb retains in-frame clones only, with some absent. The profile shows 80,000 to 95,000 clones, roughly 63% of them singletons. This clonotype originated in a woman younger than 45 in good health and CMV-seronegative. The rearrangement joins TRBV19 to TRBJ1-6; D perhaps matches TRBD1 (6 bases). Source material: PBMCs. CDR3 sequence (DNA): TGTGCCAGTAGTACCACAGGGAATTCACCCCTCCACTTT. This sequence encodes CASSTTGNSPLHF.